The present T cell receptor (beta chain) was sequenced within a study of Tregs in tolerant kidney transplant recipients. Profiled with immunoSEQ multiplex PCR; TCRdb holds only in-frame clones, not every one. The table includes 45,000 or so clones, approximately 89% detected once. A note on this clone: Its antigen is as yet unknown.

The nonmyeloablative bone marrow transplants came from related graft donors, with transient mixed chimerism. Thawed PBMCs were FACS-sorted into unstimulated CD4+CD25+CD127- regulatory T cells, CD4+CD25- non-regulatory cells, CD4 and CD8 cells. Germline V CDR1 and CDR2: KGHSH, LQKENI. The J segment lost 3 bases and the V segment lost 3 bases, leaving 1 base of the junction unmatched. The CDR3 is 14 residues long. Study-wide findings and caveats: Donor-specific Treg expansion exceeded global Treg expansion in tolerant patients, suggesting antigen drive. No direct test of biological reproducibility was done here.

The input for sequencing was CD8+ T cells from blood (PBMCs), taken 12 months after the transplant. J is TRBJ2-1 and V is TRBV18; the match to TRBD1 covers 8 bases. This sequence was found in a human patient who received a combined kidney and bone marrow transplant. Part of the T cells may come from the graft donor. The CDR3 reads CASSPGQGYNEQFF. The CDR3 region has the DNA TGTGCCAGCTCACCTGGACAGGGCTACAATGAGCAGTTCTTC. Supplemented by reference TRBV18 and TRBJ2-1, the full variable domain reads NAGVMQNPRHLVRRRGQEARLRCSPMKGHSHVYWYRQLPEEGLKFMVYLQKENIIDESGMPKERFSAEFPKEGPSILRIQQVVRGDSAAYFCASSPGQGYNEQFFGPGTRLTVL.